The 26 T cell receptor beta chains listed next were all sequenced from one sample in a study of CD8+ T cells in alopecia areata. RNA, once extracted, was reverse transcribed into cDNA for use as the sequencing template. Assay: immunoSEQ multiplex PCR; the TCRdb copy retains only in-frame clones and omits some. The data contain around 200,000 clones, 63% of them singletons. The material was CD4+ T cells sorted from blood, obtained at week 0. All receptors come from a human donor with alopecia areata.

This clone was picked up a small number of times. The chain has TRBV29-1 and TRBJ2-1, with 7 bases identical to TRBD2. The ends lost 3 bases at V and 10 bases at J; junction bases unmatched: 9. CDR1 and CDR2 from the germline V gene are SQVTM and ANQGSEA. The CDR3 has 13 residues. CDR3 region: CSVEPAGSSEQFF. For the CDR3, the DNA is TGCAGCGTTGAGCCAGCGGGGTCTTCGGAGCAGTTCTTC.

This clone was detected only a few times. V and J are TRBV28 and TRBJ2-3; tentative D call: TRBD2 (6 bases). Germline CDR1 is MDHEN and CDR2 is SYDVKM. V lost 5 bases, J lost 0 bases, and 15 bases lay in between. The CDR3 has 16 residues. The CDR3: CASSRAAGQSTDTQYF. CDR3 in DNA: TGTGCCAGCAGTCGGGCAGCGGGCCAAAGCACAGATACGCAGTATTTT.

Comments on this clone: The junction does not match germline at one end; this may be a read error. The chain combines TRBV5-1 with TRBJ2-5; D tentatively fits TRBD1 or TRBD2 (6 bases each). Germline V CDR1 and CDR2: SGHRS, YFSETQ. CDR3 length: 15 residues. CDR3 region: CASSFRGTQEETRYF. The CDR3 DNA reads as TGCGCCAGCAGCTTCCGGGGGACACAGGAAGAGACCCGGTACTTC.

This sequence joins TRBV6-6 and TRBJ2-6; TRBD2 aligns across 7 bases. Germline CDR1 is MNHNY and CDR2 is SVGAGI (reference sequence). The CDR3 covers 16 residues. J lost 1 base, V lost 5 bases, and 5 bases had no gene match. As DNA, the CDR3 is TGTGCCAGCAGTGGGAGGGGTGAGTCTGGGGCCAACGTCCTGACTTTC. Residues: CASSGRGESGANVLTF.

The V gene is TRBV9, the J gene TRBJ2-2, with 8 positions matching TRBD2. V was pared by 0 bases and J by 4 bases, with 2 bases of the junction left unmatched. This CDR3 is built from 15 residues. Germline lookup yields CDR1 SGDLS and CDR2 YYNGEE. CDR3 amino acids: CASSVESGGTGELFF. The CDR3 nucleotides are TGTGCCAGCAGCGTAGAAAGCGGGGGCACCGGGGAGCTGTTTTTT.

The chain links TRBV4-3 to TRBJ2-6, with 12 positions matching TRBD1. J was trimmed by 3 bases and V by 4 bases; bases with no gene match: 10. The CDR3 is made up of 19 amino acids. Germline V gene data show CDR1 as LGHNA and CDR2 as YSLEER. The CDR3 is CASSPSTGTGGFGANVLTF. The CDR3 DNA follows: TGCGCCAGCAGCCCATCTACCGGGACAGGGGGCTTTGGGGCCAACGTCCTGACTTTC.

The chain combines TRBV9 with TRBJ1-1, with D perhaps TRBD1 (5 bases). CDR1 and CDR2 from the germline V gene are SGDLS and YYNGEE. V lost 4 bases to trimming and J lost 9 bases, with 16 bases between them. This CDR3 comprises 13 residues. The CDR3 region is CASSPPGTGKAFF. DNA for the CDR3: TGTGCCAGCAGCCCCCCGGGGACCGGAAAAGCTTTCTTT.

This clone was seen a handful of times. The V call is TRBV11-2, the J call TRBJ2-1; D is unclear. CDR3 length equals 11 residues. The V end lost 3 bases, the J end lost 3 bases, and 0 bases lay between the germline ends. CDR1 SGHAT and CDR2 FQNNGV come from the germline V gene. CDR3 nucleotide sequence: TGTGCCAGCAGCTTCTACAATGAGCAGTTCTTC. Translated: CASSFYNEQFF.

This clone was recorded only once. The gene calls are TRBV10-3 and TRBJ1-2; D unclear. The CDR3 has 11 amino acids. V was cut by 3 bases and J by 6 bases, with 5 bases left in between. CDR1 is ENHRY, CDR2 SYGVKD, per germline. The CDR3 DNA sequence: TGTGCCATCAGTGATGGGGATGGCTACACCTTC. It yields the protein CAISDGDGYTF.

This clone has only a few counts. The V gene is TRBV2, the J gene TRBJ1-1, with a weak D call TRBD1 (5 bases). The CDR3 contains 12 residues. The V gene lost 6 bases and the J gene lost 8 bases, with 13 bases spanning the gap. Germline CDR1 SNHLY, CDR2 FYNNEI. CDR3 sequence (DNA): TGTGCCAGCAGACTACAGGACGGCGAAGCTTTCTTT. Its translation is CASRLQDGEAFF.

This sequence joins TRBV2 and TRBJ2-3; the D is unclear. The V end lost 3 bases, the J end lost 2 bases, and 3 bases lay between the germline ends. CDR1 is SNHLY, CDR2 FYNNEI, per germline. The CDR3 covers 12 residues. As DNA, the CDR3 is TGTGCCAGCAGTGATTTCACAGATACGCAGTATTTT. It translates to CASSDFTDTQYF.

V is TRBV27 and J is TRBJ1-2, with 9 bases fitting TRBD1. Per the germline V gene, CDR1 is MNHEY and CDR2 is SMNVEV (reference sequence). The CDR3 contains 14 residues. V shed 5 bases and J 7 bases; nucleotides not matched to a gene: 8. The CDR3: CASSHRDRAAGYTF. For the CDR3, the DNA is TGTGCCAGCAGTCACAGGGACAGGGCGGCTGGCTACACCTTC.

The genes are TRBV7-2 and TRBJ1-2; TRBD1 agrees at 8 bases. V was pared by 5 bases and J by 6 bases, with 14 bases of the junction left unmatched. The CDR3 contains 16 residues. In germline, CDR1 is SGHTA, CDR2 FQGNSA. This CDR3 reads CASSLRRGHGKDGYTF. The CDR3 DNA sequence: TGTGCCAGCAGCCTCCGCAGGGGGCATGGGAAGGATGGCTACACCTTC.

The chain couples TRBV4-3 to TRBJ2-1; no definite D call. The germline CDR1 and CDR2 sequences are LGHNA and YSLEER. V lost 2 bases and J 9 bases, leaving 8 bases between the germline ends. The CDR3 is 12 residues long. The CDR3 region is CASSQIKSEQFF. The CDR3 nucleotides are TGCGCCAGCAGCCAAATAAAGTCTGAGCAGTTCTTC.

The chain combines TRBV30 with TRBJ2-6; D unresolved. CDR3 size: 15 residues. The V end was cut by 4 bases, the J end by 2 bases, with 12 bases between. CDR1 is GTSNPN and CDR2 is SVGIG in the germline V gene (reference sequence). DNA of the CDR3: TGTGCCTGGACCAACAACATGGCTGGGGCCAACGTCCTGACTTTC. It is translated as CAWTNNMAGANVLTF.

The chain links TRBV7-2 to TRBJ2-7, with 9 bases aligning to TRBD1. Germline CDR1 reads SGHTA; CDR2 reads FQGNSA. The CDR3 is 14 residues long. The V segment lost 4 bases and the J segment 3 bases; nucleotides outside the gene matches: 4. The CDR3 sequence is CASSWGQGLYEQYF. The CDR3 DNA is TGTGCCAGCAGCTGGGGACAGGGCCTCTACGAGCAGTACTTC.

A few counts support this clone. This sequence joins TRBV7-2 and TRBJ1-5; a possible D gene is TRBD1 (6 bases). The CDR3 runs 13 residues. Looked up from germline, CDR1 is SGHTA and CDR2 is FQGNSA. Trimming took off 7 bases at V and 7 bases at J, with 14 bases between the two ends. In DNA form, the CDR3 reads TGTGCCAGCAATACCTGGGGGGGCCAGCCCCAGCATTTT. It translates to CASNTWGGQPQHF.

This clone has a single count. The V gene is TRBV14, the J gene TRBJ1-1, with unresolved D. V was pared by 2 bases and J by 4 bases, with 11 bases between. Germline V gene data show CDR1 as SGHDN and CDR2 as FVKESK. The CDR3 contains 14 residues. The CDR3 loop reads CASSQFLGSTEAFF. CDR3 bases: TGTGCCAGCAGCCAATTTCTGGGGAGCACTGAAGCTTTCTTT.

This clone was seen only a few times. The chain recombines TRBV19 with TRBJ2-3, with D uncertain. V was shortened by 6 bases and J by 3 bases, with 10 bases between the two germline ends. The CDR3 has 13 amino acids. Germline-derived CDR1 and CDR2 are LNHDA and SQIVND (reference sequence). CDR3 DNA: TGTGCCAGTAGCGTCGGCATGACAGATACGCAGTATTTT. This translates into CASSVGMTDTQYF.

This chain uses TRBV29-1 with TRBJ2-7, with D possibly TRBD2 on 5 matching bases. CDR1 SQVTM and CDR2 ANQGSEA come from the germline V gene. The V and J ends lost 3 bases and 0 bases respectively, with 9 bases between them. CDR3 length: 13 amino acids. The CDR3 loop is CSVDEGSSYEQYF. The CDR3 nucleotides read TGCAGCGTTGATGAGGGCAGCTCCTACGAGCAGTACTTC.

The chain links TRBV5-1 to TRBJ1-1; unclear D gene. Trimming removed 0 bases from V and 4 bases from J, with 10 bases in between. Germline CDR1 SGHRS, CDR2 YFSETQ. This CDR3 has 14 residues. CDR3: CASSLGRTGTEAFF. As DNA, the CDR3 is TGCGCCAGCAGCTTGGGGCGGACGGGCACTGAAGCTTTCTTT.

Written as DNA, the CDR3 is TGTGCCACCAGCAGAGTTAGGGCAGGGGATGGCTACACCTTC. Translating gives CATSRVRAGDGYTF. This rearrangement joins TRBV15 to TRBJ1-2; a possible D gene is TRBD1 (6 bases). Trimming took 1 base from V and 6 from J, leaving 12 bases between them. The germline gives CDR1 LNHNV, CDR2 YYDKDF (reference sequence). The CDR3 runs to 14 residues.

This chain joins TRBV19 and TRBJ1-5; the D gene is possibly TRBD1 (6 bases). There are 15 residues in the CDR3. Per germline, CDR1 LNHDA and CDR2 SQIVND (reference sequence). Trimming took 8 bases from V and 0 from J, leaving 14 bases between them. CDR3 protein: CASLPGAGSNQPQHF. The CDR3, as DNA: TGTGCCAGTCTCCCGGGGGCAGGTAGCAATCAGCCCCAGCATTTT.

The chain recombines TRBV4-2 with TRBJ2-4; D possibly corresponds to TRBD2 (5 bases). With 0 bases removed from V and 8 bases from J, the gap between germline ends came to 11 bases. Germline V gene data show CDR1 as LGHNA and CDR2 as YNFKEQ. The CDR3 is made up of 14 amino acids. The CDR3 bases are TGTGCCAGCAGCCAAGATACTACCGGGGACATTCAGTACTTC. It codes for CASSQDTTGDIQYF.

This sequence joins TRBV2 and TRBJ1-2; TRBD1 agrees at 10 bases. Trimming at V came to 2 bases and at J to 3 bases, leaving 9 bases not matched to a gene. CDR1 SNHLY and CDR2 FYNNEI come from the germline V gene. CDR3 length equals 17 residues. Written as DNA, the CDR3 is TGTGCCAGCAGTGAAAGGACGCCGGGACAGGGGTACTATGGCTACACCTTC. Residues: CASSERTPGQGYYGYTF. Full variable domain (outside the CDR3, taken from reference TRBV2 and TRBJ1-2): EPEVTQTPSHQVTQMGQEVILRCVPISNHLYFYWYRQILGQKVEFLVSFYNNEISEKSEIFDDQFSVERPDGSNFTLKIRSTKLEDSAMYFCASSERTPGQGYYGYTFGSGTRLTVV.

The table lists this clone with a few counts. The chain uses TRBV30 and TRBJ1-5, with no clear D. The CDR3 has 13 residues. CDR1 GTSNPN and CDR2 SVGIG come from the germline V gene (reference sequence). The V and J ends lost 5 bases and 3 bases respectively, with 11 bases between them. Here the CDR3 reads CAWAPGYNQPQHF. CDR3 bases: TGTGCCTGGGCCCCGGGATACAATCAGCCCCAGCATTTT.